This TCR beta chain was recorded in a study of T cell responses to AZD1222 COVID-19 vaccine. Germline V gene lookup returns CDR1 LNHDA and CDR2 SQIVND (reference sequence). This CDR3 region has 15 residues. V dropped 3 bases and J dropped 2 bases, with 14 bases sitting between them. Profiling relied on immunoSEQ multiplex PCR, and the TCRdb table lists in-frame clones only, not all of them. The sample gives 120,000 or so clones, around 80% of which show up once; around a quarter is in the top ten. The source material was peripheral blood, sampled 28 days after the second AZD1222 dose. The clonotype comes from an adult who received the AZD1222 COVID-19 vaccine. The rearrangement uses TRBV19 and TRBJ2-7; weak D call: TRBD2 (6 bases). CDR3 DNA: TGTGCCAGTAGTATTTCTGGGAGGAGTACCTACGAGCAGTACTTC. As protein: CASSISGRSTYEQYF.